The clone carrying this T cell receptor (beta chain) was seen once. Its antigen remains unidentified. This specimen comes from a study of cytomegalovirus exposure and HLA in healthy donors. Regarding the study as a whole: When presence/absence was analysed, sequencing depth was taken to be roughly uniform across donors. The authors enumerated roughly 160 TCR beta chains as linked to cytomegalovirus.

The CDR3 spans 17 residues. The ends lost 8 bases at V and 3 bases at J; junction bases unmatched: 12. CDR1 is GTSNPN, CDR2 SVGIG, per germline (reference sequence). Every donor was a healthy person donating bone marrow. Researchers ran the PCR with 60 Vbeta and 13 Jbeta primers. Profiled with immunoSEQ multiplex PCR; TCRdb holds only in-frame clones, not every one. The sample yields over 40,000 clones, under 70% seen once. The source material was PBMCs. V gene TRBV30 combines with J gene TRBJ2-1; 14 bases match TRBD2. This clonotype was sampled from a man aged 55 to 70 in good health and CMV-seropositive. The CDR3 reads CALSGTSGGGFYNEQFF. The DNA for the CDR3 is TGTGCCCTATCCGGGACTAGCGGGGGCGGTTTCTACAATGAGCAGTTCTTC.